The 17 T cell receptor beta chains in this list originate from one sample, sequenced in a study of cytomegalovirus exposure and HLA in healthy donors. Assay: immunoSEQ multiplex PCR; the TCRdb copy retains only in-frame clones and omits some. The sample records around 130,000 clones, about 88% being singletons. Source material: PBMCs. The receptor set was obtained from a young man in good health and CMV-seronegative.

The CDR3 is CATSTDPLESSPLHF. The CDR3 DNA reads TGTGCCACCAGCACAGACCCCCTAGAATCTTCACCCCTCCACTTT. The chain carries TRBV15 and TRBJ1-6; D gene uncertain. Germline V CDR1 and CDR2: LNHNV, YYDKDF (reference sequence). The V gene lost 4 bases and the J gene lost 9 bases, with 16 bases spanning the gap. The CDR3 covers 15 residues.

This chain connects TRBV7-9 to TRBJ2-7; D perhaps matches TRBD1 (5 bases). The V gene's germline CDR1 is SEHNR and CDR2 FQNEAQ (reference sequence). The V end lost 3 bases, the J end lost 1 base, and 13 bases lay between the germline ends. The CDR3 spans 15 residues. The CDR3 here is CASSLTPDKSYEQYF. The CDR3 DNA reads TGTGCCAGCAGCTTGACCCCGGACAAGTCCTACGAGCAGTACTTC.

The J gene is TRBJ2-5, the V gene TRBV6-6; 8 bases agree with TRBD2. Per germline, CDR1 MNHNY and CDR2 SVGAGI (reference sequence). J lost 5 bases, V lost 4 bases, and 3 bases had no gene match. CDR3 length: 13 amino acids. CDR3 DNA sequence: TGTGCCAGCAGTTCCCCTAGCGGGGAGACCCAGTACTTC. Translation: CASSSPSGETQYF.

J is TRBJ2-3 and V is TRBV5-1; 8 bases are shared with TRBD2. Germline trimming cut 2 bases from V and 2 bases from J; bases unmatched to any gene: 4. This CDR3 is 15 amino acids long. Germline assignment: CDR1 SGHRS and CDR2 YFSETQ. The CDR3 protein is CASSFTSGYTDTQYF. CDR3 DNA: TGCGCCAGCAGCTTTACTAGCGGATACACAGATACGCAGTATTTT.

For this clone: The identical CDR3 is also encoded by other nucleotide sequences in the sample. This rearrangement joins TRBV30 to TRBJ2-7; D not resolved. The CDR3 is made up of 11 amino acids. Trimming stripped 1 base from V and 4 bases from J, with 5 bases between. Germline lookup yields CDR1 GTSNPN and CDR2 SVGIG (reference sequence). The CDR3 region is CAWSAPYEQYF. The CDR3 bases are TGTGCCTGGAGTGCCCCTTACGAGCAGTACTTC.

In its sample, this clone was seen a few times. The rearrangement uses TRBV6-5 and TRBJ1-2; maybe TRBD1 (5 bases). In germline, CDR1 is MNHEY, CDR2 SVGAGI. Trimming removed 2 bases from V and 4 bases from J, with 8 bases in between. This CDR3 region has 13 residues. The CDR3 DNA sequence: TGTGCCAGCAGTTACGGGGCCTTCTATGGCTACACCTTC. Translation: CASSYGAFYGYTF.

The chain has TRBV7-2 and TRBJ2-1, with D perhaps matching TRBD2 (5 bases). CDR3 length: 17 amino acids. The germline V gene has CDR1 SGHTA and CDR2 FQGNSA. Trimming shortened V by 3 bases and J by 5 bases, and 20 bases separated the two germline ends. CDR3: CASSFLISSYTDNEQFF. CDR3 sequence (DNA): TGTGCCAGCAGCTTCTTAATTTCTAGCTACACTGACAATGAGCAGTTCTTC.

This clone was picked up a small number of times. Other nucleotide sequences in the sample specify the same CDR3. The chain joins TRBV7-9 to TRBJ1-1, with 7 bases identical to TRBD1. Losses at the gene ends were 2 bases for V and 3 bases for J; bases not matched to a gene: 0. CDR3 length equals 13 residues. Germline V gene lookup returns CDR1 SEHNR and CDR2 FQNEAQ (reference sequence). CDR3 amino acids: CASSLTGDTEAFF. The CDR3 DNA follows: TGTGCCAGCAGCTTAACAGGGGACACTGAAGCTTTCTTT.

The chain uses TRBV5-1 and TRBJ1-3, with TRBD1 identical over 7 bases. The V segment lost 3 bases and the J segment 0 bases; nucleotides outside the gene matches: 12. Germline loops: CDR1 SGHRS, CDR2 YFSETQ. The CDR3 is 18 residues long. The CDR3 DNA sequence: TGCGCCAGCAGCTCCCGGACAGGAGATTCAAGCTCTGGAAACACCATATATTTT. This sequence encodes CASSSRTGDSSSGNTIYF. The complete variable domain, with remaining parts taken from reference TRBV5-1 and TRBJ1-3, reads KAGVTQTPRYLIKTRGQQVTLSCSPISGHRSVSWYQQTPGQGLQFLFEYFSETQRNKGNFPGRFSGRQFSNSRSEMNVSTLELGDSALYLCASSSRTGDSSSGNTIYFGEGSWLTVV.

The chain is built from TRBV27 and TRBJ1-2; D is unclear. The germline CDR1 and CDR2 sequences are MNHEY and SMNVEV (reference sequence). The CDR3 has 13 amino acids. With 3 bases removed from V and 3 bases from J, the gap between germline ends came to 8 bases. This CDR3 reads CASSFRPDYGYTF. CDR3 bases: TGTGCCAGCAGTTTCAGGCCAGACTATGGCTACACCTTC.

V usage is TRBV2 and J usage is TRBJ2-7; TRBD2 is a possible D gene (6 bases). V lost 4 bases to trimming and J lost 4 bases, with 17 bases between them. Germline CDR1 SNHLY, CDR2 FYNNEI. The CDR3 is made up of 15 amino acids. CDR3 nucleotide sequence: TGTGCCAGCAGTGGTTCGCTAGCGAGAAAGTACGAGCAGTACTTC. Translation: CASSGSLARKYEQYF.

Turning to this clone: This CDR3 is also generated by other DNA sequences in the sample. CDR3 residues: CSARDLYEQYF. CDR3 bases: TGCAGTGCTAGAGATCTATACGAGCAGTACTTC. V gene TRBV20-1 combines with J gene TRBJ2-7; D not resolved. Looked up from germline, CDR1 is DFQATT and CDR2 is SNEGSKA (reference sequence). CDR3 size: 11 residues. V dropped 0 bases and J dropped 4 bases, with 4 bases sitting between them.

The V gene is TRBV30, the J gene TRBJ2-6; 16 nucleotides match TRBD2. Per the germline V gene, CDR1 is GTSNPN and CDR2 is SVGIG (reference sequence). With V trimmed by 4 bases and J by 0 bases, 12 bases remained unmatched. The CDR3 has 21 residues. The CDR3 DNA reads as TGTGCCTGGAAGGAGCCGGGACTAGCGGGAGGGGGGTTCTCTGGGGCCAACGTCCTGACTTTC. Protein sequence: CAWKEPGLAGGGFSGANVLTF.

The chain carries TRBV2 and TRBJ2-3, with 9 positions matching TRBD2. The CDR3 extends over 14 amino acids. Germline-derived CDR1 and CDR2 are SNHLY and FYNNEI. V lost 10 bases and J lost 0; bases outside the gene matches: 5. CDR3 in amino acids: CAIAGESSTDTQYF. In DNA form, the CDR3 reads TGTGCCATAGCGGGAGAATCTAGCACAGATACGCAGTATTTT. Full variable domain (remainder filled in from reference TRBV2 and TRBJ2-3): EPEVTQTPSHQVTQMGQEVILRCVPISNHLYFYWYRQILGQKVEFLVSFYNNEISEKSEIFDDQFSVERPDGSNFTLKIRSTKLEDSAMYFCAIAGESSTDTQYFGPGTRLTVL.

This clone was counted a few times. The chain carries TRBV5-6 and TRBJ1-6, with D uncertain. The germline V gene has CDR1 SGHDT and CDR2 YYEEEE. The CDR3 has 13 amino acids. Trimming left V 4 bases short and J 6 bases short, with 8 bases between. In DNA, the CDR3 is TGTGCCAGCAGCCGGGAGACTAATTCACCCCTCCACTTT. Protein product: CASSRETNSPLHF.

The chain carries TRBV30 and TRBJ1-5, with 8 bases fitting TRBD1. Germline V gene data show CDR1 as GTSNPN and CDR2 as SVGIG (reference sequence). V trimming: 3 bases; J trimming: 4 bases; junction bases outside the gene matches: 5. This CDR3 contains 14 residues. For the CDR3, the DNA is TGTGCCTGGAGCGGAACAGGGGGTAATCAGCCCCAGCATTTT. Residues: CAWSGTGGNQPQHF.

V and J are TRBV5-1 and TRBJ2-5, with 8 bases lining up with TRBD2. CDR3 length: 15 residues. V lost 4 bases and J lost 2; bases outside the gene matches: 7. Germline CDR1 and CDR2: SGHRS and YFSETQ. CDR3 protein: CASSPGTSLQETQYF. The CDR3 coding sequence is TGCGCCAGCAGCCCCGGGACTAGTCTTCAAGAGACCCAGTACTTC.